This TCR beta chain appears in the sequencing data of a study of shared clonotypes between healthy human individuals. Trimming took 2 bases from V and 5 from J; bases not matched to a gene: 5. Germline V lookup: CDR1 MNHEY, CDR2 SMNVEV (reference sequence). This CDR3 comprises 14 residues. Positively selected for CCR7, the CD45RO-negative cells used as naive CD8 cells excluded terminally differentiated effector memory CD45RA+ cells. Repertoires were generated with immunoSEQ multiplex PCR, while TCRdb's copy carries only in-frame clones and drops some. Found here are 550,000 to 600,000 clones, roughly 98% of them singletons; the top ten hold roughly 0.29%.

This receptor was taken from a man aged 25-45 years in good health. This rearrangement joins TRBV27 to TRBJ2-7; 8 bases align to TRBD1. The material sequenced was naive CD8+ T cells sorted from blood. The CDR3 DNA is TGTGCCAGCAGTTTAACGACAGGGGTCAACGAGCAGTACTTC. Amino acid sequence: CASSLTTGVNEQYF.